These 17 T cell receptor beta chains were all obtained from the same sample, sequenced in a study of T cells in Graves' hyperthyroidism and ophthalmopathy. Amplification yielded TCR beta CDR3 regions, with RNA transcripts as the source. Researchers ran a first-round RT-PCR on the TCR CDR3 using the HTBI primer set. TCRdb fed the multiplex PCR reads into MiXCR, producing one record per CDR3 protein. Seen here are about 560,000 distinct CDR3 sequences, 14% observed once, and the top ten hold about 14%. Source material: blood. The receptors shown here come from a woman aged 40-49 years with Graves' hyperthyroidism.

This clonotype occurred a few times. V is TRBV5-6 and J is TRBJ2-1, with a tentative D call TRBD2 (6 bases). CDR1 and CDR2 from the germline V gene are SGHDT and YYEEEE. Trimming cost V 1 base and J 4 bases, with 21 bases left between them. The CDR3 extends over 18 amino acids. The CDR3: CASSLWGTGSGLYNEQFF. The CDR3, as DNA: TGTGCCAGCAGCTTGTGGGGGACGGGCTCGGGACTTTACAATGAGCAGTTCTTC.

This clonotype was found many times. The genes are TRBV20-1 and TRBJ2-2, with D perhaps matching TRBD1 (6 bases). Deletions cut 6 bases from V and 2 bases from J, with 13 bases between. CDR1 DFQATT and CDR2 SNEGSKA come from the germline V gene (reference sequence). The CDR3 loop spans 14 amino acids. CDR3 in amino acids: CSAAGTLNTGELFF. The CDR3 DNA sequence: TGCAGTGCGGCCGGGACACTTAACACCGGGGAGCTGTTTTTT.

This clonotype was counted only a few times. The genes are TRBV19 and TRBJ2-1, with D perhaps matching TRBD1 or TRBD2 (5 bases each). The CDR3 sequence is 14 residues long. Germline CDR1 LNHDA, CDR2 SQIVND (reference sequence). V was trimmed by 6 bases and J by 8 bases, leaving 17 bases between them. The DNA for the CDR3 is TGTGCCAGTAGCCGGGGCTCGGGTTGGGATGAGCAGTTCTTC. Residues: CASSRGSGWDEQFF.

The rearrangement links TRBV20-1 to TRBJ2-3; 10 nucleotides align to TRBD2. The CDR3 is made up of 15 amino acids. The V gene's germline CDR1 is DFQATT and CDR2 SNEGSKA (reference sequence). Losses at the gene ends were 3 bases for V and 4 bases for J; bases not matched to a gene: 7. CDR3 in amino acids: CSARSGRAEADTQYF. CDR3 nucleotides: TGCAGTGCTAGGAGCGGGAGGGCCGAGGCAGATACGCAGTATTTT.

This clonotype was observed at least ten times. The V and J genes are TRBV27 and TRBJ2-7; D remains ambiguous. CDR1 and CDR2 from the germline V gene are MNHEY and SMNVEV (reference sequence). The CDR3 is made up of 13 amino acids. V lost 3 bases, J lost 3 bases, and 9 bases lay in between. CDR3 loop: CASSFTENYEQYF. CDR3 nucleotide sequence: TGTGCCAGCAGTTTCACGGAAAACTACGAGCAGTACTTC.

At least ten counts were recorded for this clonotype. The chain links TRBV12-3 or TRBV12-4 to TRBJ2-1; maybe TRBD2 (5 bases). The CDR3 spans 17 residues. Trimming shortened V by 4 bases and J by 4 bases, and 20 bases separated the two germline ends. The CDR3 protein is CASSWTGWPIRYNEQFF. The DNA of the CDR3 is TGTGCCAGCAGTTGGACTGGCTGGCCGATTAGATACAATGAGCAGTTCTTC.

In its sample, this clonotype was seen a few times. V usage is TRBV3-1 and J usage is TRBJ1-2; TRBD1 aligns across 11 bases. Looked up from germline, CDR1 is LGHDT and CDR2 is YNNKEL (reference sequence). This CDR3 spans 14 amino acids. Trimming cost V 8 bases and J 8 bases; bases outside gene matches: 10. CDR3 bases: TGTGCCAGCCTCTTCGGACAGGGGGCGGGCGGCTACACCTTC. It specifies CASLFGQGAGGYTF.

The sample holds many counts of this clonotype. The chain joins TRBV5-1 to TRBJ2-7; weak D call: TRBD1 (5 bases). From germline, CDR1 is SGHRS and CDR2 YFSETQ. The CDR3 totals 13 residues. V lost 4 bases, J lost 4 bases, and 12 bases lay in between. This CDR3 is CASSGGREYEQYF. In nucleotides, the CDR3 is TGCGCCAGCAGCGGCGGCAGGGAATACGAGCAGTACTTC.

This chain uses TRBV29-1 with TRBJ1-1; D not certain. CDR1 and CDR2 (germline): SQVTM, ANQGSEA. This CDR3 contains 11 residues. Trimming removed 7 bases at V and 1 base at J, with 7 bases between. CDR3 amino acids: CSGTENTEAFF. DNA for the CDR3: TGCAGCGGCACAGAGAACACTGAAGCTTTCTTT.

This clonotype was detected ten times or more. The genes are TRBV28 and TRBJ1-4; 11 positions match TRBD1. Germline assignment: CDR1 MDHEN and CDR2 SYDVKM. V was clipped by 5 bases and J by 3 bases; unmatched bases: 8. This CDR3 is built from 17 residues. The CDR3 region is CASSSLGQGVANEKLFF. The CDR3, as DNA: TGTGCCAGCAGTAGCTTGGGACAGGGGGTGGCTAATGAAAAACTGTTTTTT.

This clonotype was recorded many times. The CDR3 region is CASSLTGRAPDTQYF. Written as DNA, the CDR3 is TGTGCCAGCAGTTTAACCGGGAGGGCCCCAGATACGCAGTATTTT. This chain joins TRBV12-3 or TRBV12-4 and TRBJ2-3; 8 bases line up with TRBD2. After removal of 2 bases from V and 4 bases from J, the junction contained 5 bases not matched to a gene. CDR3 length equals 15 residues.

The table lists this clonotype with many counts. This chain links TRBV20-1 with TRBJ2-7, with 8 positions matching TRBD2. The V and J ends lost 1 base and 3 bases, in that order; junction bases with no gene match: 8. The CDR3 consists of 15 residues. Germline CDR1 reads DFQATT; CDR2 reads SNEGSKA (reference sequence). The CDR3 sequence is CSARVVREGHYEQYF. The CDR3 DNA sequence: TGCAGTGCTAGAGTCGTACGGGAGGGCCACTACGAGCAGTACTTC.

Many counts were recorded for this clonotype. This chain links TRBV5-1 with TRBJ2-1, with D hard to call. The V gene's germline CDR1 is SGHRS and CDR2 YFSETQ. V was shortened by 5 bases and J by 0 bases, with 12 bases between the two germline ends. The CDR3 sequence is 15 residues long. The CDR3 DNA reads TGCGCCAGCAGGCTTTTTAGTTACTCCTACAATGAGCAGTTCTTC. Its translation: CASRLFSYSYNEQFF.

V and J are TRBV5-1 and TRBJ2-7, with 16 bases identical to TRBD2. Germline V CDR1 and CDR2: SGHRS, YFSETQ. This CDR3 has 19 residues. V shed 0 bases, J shed 0 bases, and the junction held 6 bases outside the gene matches. The CDR3 DNA sequence: TGCGCCAGCAGCTTGGCAACCGGGACTAGCGGGAGGGCCTCCTACGAGCAGTACTTC. Residues: CASSLATGTSGRASYEQYF.

This clonotype appeared once. A much larger clone lies one base from this, so it may be a read error. The CDR3 DNA sequence: TGTGCCAGCAGCCAACCTAAAGCGGGACAAGAGACCCAGCACTTC. Protein product: CASSQPKAGQETQHF. J is TRBJ2-5 and V is TRBV7-2, with D possibly being TRBD2 (7 bases). Germline CDR1 SGHTA, CDR2 FQGNSA. The CDR3 spans 15 residues.

At least ten counts were recorded for this clonotype. The chain has TRBV5-1 and TRBJ1-1; perhaps TRBD1 as D (6 bases). V was trimmed by 4 bases and J by 1 base, leaving 20 bases between them. The CDR3 contains 17 residues. CDR1 SGHRS and CDR2 YFSETQ come from the germline V gene. This chain's CDR3 is CASSVGGQEARNTEAFF. The DNA for the CDR3 is TGCGCCAGCAGCGTGGGGGGGCAAGAGGCAAGGAACACTGAAGCTTTCTTT.

This chain links TRBV7-9 with TRBJ1-2, with D possibly TRBD1 on 5 matching bases. Germline V CDR1 and CDR2: SEHNR, FQNEAQ (reference sequence). The CDR3 totals 14 residues. Trimming cost V 4 bases and J 6 bases, with 15 bases left between them. DNA of the CDR3: TGTGCCAGCAGCTCTGATCAGGGTCCGCATGGCTACACCTTC. Protein: CASSSDQGPHGYTF.